This T cell receptor beta chain is from a study of blood T cell repertoires in COVID-19. Turning to the study itself: Sources were T cells, B-cell-depleted T cells, or PBMCs; the material itself was cDNA or gDNA.

Seattle participants joined during active infection and were tracked over time. V lost 4 bases, J lost 5 bases, and 8 bases stayed unmatched. Per germline, CDR1 SGDLS and CDR2 YYNGEE. There are 15 residues in the CDR3. Original data processing: Reference gene primer amplification in the assay estimated nucleated cell counts. The table came from immunoSEQ multiplex PCR; TCRdb's copy has only in-frame clones and leaves some out. That table supplies the V and J calls and clone size; D and trimming were determined from the DNA. This repertoire shows 410,000 or so clones, 75% to 90% found once; its top ten account for roughly 1.6%.

The sequenced sample consisted of peripheral blood. The TCR originated in a woman aged 40-49 years with COVID-19, enrolled during active disease. The gene calls are TRBV9 and TRBJ2-5; 10 nucleotides align to TRBD1. In DNA, the CDR3 is TGTGCCAGCAGCATTTCCGGGACAGGGGAGGAGACCCAGTACTTC. It specifies CASSISGTGEETQYF.